This T cell receptor beta chain was sequenced for a study of T cell repertoires in cytomegalovirus infection (dated by TCRdb to between 2017 and 2020). With regard to the full study: The peptide stimulations were aimed at well-studied HLA-B-restricted epitopes as well as recently identified HLA-C-restricted CMV epitopes, whose presentation resists viral immunomodulation. The HLA type of each donor mattered for the analysis, because public TCR beta signatures pointed to carriage of CMV infection along with the matching HLA type. The study at large found these results: In both this cohort and an independent roughly 350-donor cohort, the cumulative frequency of public TCR beta family members distinguished carriers of CMV infection plus the relevant HLA type. The ex vivo response was dominated by HLA-C-restricted CMV-specific TCR beta clonotypes, which also provided the single most frequent clonotype in two of eight donors.

Data came from an Illumina HiSeq 1500. The public reads were quality trimmed at Q25 with fastp and then assembled into clones with MiXCR by TCRdb, keeping productive beta chains. Rows are unified per CDR3 protein, each entry keeping the most common DNA and genes. This sample lists about a million distinct CDR3 sequences; approximately 31% were detected once. Roughly 13% of the sample is in the top ten clones. As concerns this clonotype: Its antigen has not been determined. No base quality values were provided; no much bigger clone lies one nucleotide off.

The CDR3 runs 15 amino acids, cysteine and phenylalanine included. The read is trimmed to its CDR3 DNA, 45 bases read in frame from base 1. The trim is 10 bases for V and 0 bases for J, with a gap of 18 bases between the germline ends. CDR1 SNHLY and CDR2 FYNNEI are derived from the germline V gene. In light of the paper, this sample's treatment or condition label describes: in vitro stimulation with specific CMV peptide epitopes to enrich CMV-specific T cells. The sequence links TRBV2 to TRBJ1-1; no D segment can be confidently identified. The sample consisted of cultured CD8+ T cells from PBMCs, taken from culture after CMV antigen stimulation. The TCR was taken from a human donor in good health (CMV status not recorded). Some clones in this sample may be carry-over from other donors' samples. This receptor carries the CDR3 CAIPSPRAMNTEAFF. Read as DNA, the sequence is TGTGCCATTCCGAGCCCACGCGCCATGAACACTGAAGCTTTCTTT.